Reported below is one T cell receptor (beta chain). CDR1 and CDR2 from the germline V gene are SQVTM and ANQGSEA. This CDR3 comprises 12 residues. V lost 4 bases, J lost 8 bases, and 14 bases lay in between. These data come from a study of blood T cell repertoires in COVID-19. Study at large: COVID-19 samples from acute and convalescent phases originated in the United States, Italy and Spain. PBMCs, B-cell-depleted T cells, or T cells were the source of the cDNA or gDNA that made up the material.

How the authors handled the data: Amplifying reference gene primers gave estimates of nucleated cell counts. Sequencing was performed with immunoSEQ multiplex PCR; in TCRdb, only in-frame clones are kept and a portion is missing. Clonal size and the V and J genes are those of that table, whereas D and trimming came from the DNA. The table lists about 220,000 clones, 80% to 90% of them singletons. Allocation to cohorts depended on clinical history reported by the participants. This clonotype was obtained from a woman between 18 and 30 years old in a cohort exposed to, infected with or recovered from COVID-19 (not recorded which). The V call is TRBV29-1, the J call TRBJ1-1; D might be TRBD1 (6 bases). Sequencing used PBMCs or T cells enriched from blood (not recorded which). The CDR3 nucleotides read TGCAGCGTTGTTGGATTGGGGGCGGAAGCTTTCTTT. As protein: CSVVGLGAEAFF.